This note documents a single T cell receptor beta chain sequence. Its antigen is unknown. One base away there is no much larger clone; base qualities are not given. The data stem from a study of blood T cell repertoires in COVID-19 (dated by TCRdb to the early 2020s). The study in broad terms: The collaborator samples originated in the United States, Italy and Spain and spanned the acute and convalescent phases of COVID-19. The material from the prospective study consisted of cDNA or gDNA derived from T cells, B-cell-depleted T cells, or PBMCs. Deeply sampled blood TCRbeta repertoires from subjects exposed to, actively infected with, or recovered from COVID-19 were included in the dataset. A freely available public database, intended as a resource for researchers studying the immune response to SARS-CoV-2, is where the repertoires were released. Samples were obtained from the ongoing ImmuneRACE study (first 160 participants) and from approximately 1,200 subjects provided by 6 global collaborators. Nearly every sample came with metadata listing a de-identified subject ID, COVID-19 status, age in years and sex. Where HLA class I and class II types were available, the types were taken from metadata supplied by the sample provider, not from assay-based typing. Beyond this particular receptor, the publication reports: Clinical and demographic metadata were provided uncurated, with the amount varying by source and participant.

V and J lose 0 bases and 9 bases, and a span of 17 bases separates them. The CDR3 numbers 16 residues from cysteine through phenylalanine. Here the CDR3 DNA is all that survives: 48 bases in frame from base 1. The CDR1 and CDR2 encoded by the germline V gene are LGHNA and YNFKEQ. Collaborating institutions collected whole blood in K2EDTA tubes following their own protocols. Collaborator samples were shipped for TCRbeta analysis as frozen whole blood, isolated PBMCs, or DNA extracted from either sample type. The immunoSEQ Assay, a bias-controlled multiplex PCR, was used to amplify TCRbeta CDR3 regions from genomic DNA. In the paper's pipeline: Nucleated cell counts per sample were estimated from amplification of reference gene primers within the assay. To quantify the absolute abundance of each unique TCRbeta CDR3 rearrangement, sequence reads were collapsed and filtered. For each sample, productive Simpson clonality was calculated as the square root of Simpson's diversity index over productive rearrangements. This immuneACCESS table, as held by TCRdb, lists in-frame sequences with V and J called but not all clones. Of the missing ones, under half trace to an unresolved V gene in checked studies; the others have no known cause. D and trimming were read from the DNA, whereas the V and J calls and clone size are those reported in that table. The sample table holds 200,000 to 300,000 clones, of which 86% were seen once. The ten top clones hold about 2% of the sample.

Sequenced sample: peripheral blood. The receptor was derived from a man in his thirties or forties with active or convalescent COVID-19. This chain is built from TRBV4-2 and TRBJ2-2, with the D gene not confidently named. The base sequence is TGTGCCAGCAGCCAAGATTCTAGTTCGGCTCGATGGGAGCTGTTTTTT. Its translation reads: CASSQDSSSARWELFF.